This is a list of T cell receptor beta chains from one sample in a study of blood T cell repertoires in COVID-19. Profiling relied on immunoSEQ multiplex PCR, and the TCRdb table lists in-frame clones only, not all of them. The data contain around 180,000 clones, around four fifths of them singletons. The sample taken for sequencing was peripheral blood. These receptors were obtained from a man in his 70s with active or convalescent COVID-19. CDR3s include the opening cysteine and the closing phenylalanine or tryptophan. The order of the fields is J gene, clone size, V gene, D gene, CDR3 DNA, CDR3 protein. A D gene is named only where the DNA matches it firmly. Some rows have no size entry. The others give once, few or many, or a class for an expanded clone.

j_call: TRBJ1-6; clone_size: once; v_call: TRBV7-9; d_call: .; cdr3_nt: TGTGCCAGCAGCGGGATCCAAGCGGGTAATTCACCCCTCCACTTT; cdr3_aa: CASSGIQAGNSPLHF
j_call: TRBJ1-2; clone_size: .; v_call: TRBV15; d_call: TRBD1; cdr3_nt: TGTGCCACCAGCAGTGGGACAGTTGAAGTAGGTGGCTACACCTTC; cdr3_aa: CATSSGTVEVGGYTF
j_call: TRBJ2-7; clone_size: .; v_call: TRBV5-1; d_call: TRBD1; cdr3_nt: TGCGCCAGCAGCTCCGGGACAGGGGAGAACGAGCAGTACTTC; cdr3_aa: CASSSGTGENEQYF
j_call: TRBJ2-1; clone_size: .; v_call: TRBV7-9; d_call: .; cdr3_nt: TGTGCCAGCAGCCGCGCAGGGGCGTTCGGCAATGAGCAGTTCTTC; cdr3_aa: CASSRAGAFGNEQFF
j_call: TRBJ2-1; clone_size: .; v_call: TRBV30; d_call: TRBD1; cdr3_nt: TGTGCCTGGATAGGGACAGGGGTAAGCGGGATAAGATTTGGTGAGCAGTTCTTC; cdr3_aa: CAWIGTGVSGIRFGEQFF
j_call: TRBJ2-7; clone_size: few; v_call: TRBV9; d_call: .; cdr3_nt: TGTGCCAGCAGCGTAGGGGGGGGCACCACCTACGAGCAGTACTTC; cdr3_aa: CASSVGGGTTYEQYF
j_call: TRBJ1-1; clone_size: .; v_call: TRBV14; d_call: .; cdr3_nt: TGTGCCAGCAGCCAAGATGGTGGACAAAGTTTAGCAGCTTTCTTT; cdr3_aa: CASSQDGGQSLAAFF
j_call: TRBJ1-4; clone_size: .; v_call: TRBV9; d_call: .; cdr3_nt: TGTGCCAGCAGTGTGGGCACACTCCCTAATGAAAAACTGTTTTTT; cdr3_aa: CASSVGTLPNEKLFF
j_call: TRBJ1-4; clone_size: once; v_call: TRBV18; d_call: .; cdr3_nt: TGTGCCAGCTCACTCACAGTTGCAACTAATGAAAAACTGTTTTTT; cdr3_aa: CASSLTVATNEKLFF
j_call: TRBJ1-2; clone_size: .; v_call: TRBV27; d_call: TRBD1; cdr3_nt: TGTGCCAGCAGTTTCAACTTCCGGGGACAGGGATTAAGCTACACCTTC; cdr3_aa: CASSFNFRGQGLSYTF
j_call: TRBJ1-1; clone_size: .; v_call: TRBV12-3/TRBV12-4; d_call: .; cdr3_nt: TGTGCCAGCAGTTTTGCGGGTAACACTGAAGCTTTCTTT; cdr3_aa: CASSFAGNTEAFF
j_call: TRBJ1-1; clone_size: .; v_call: TRBV3-1/TRBV3-2; d_call: .; cdr3_nt: TGTGCCAGCAGCCAAGATCGGCAGGAGAACACTGAAGCTTTCTTT; cdr3_aa: CASSQDRQENTEAFF
j_call: TRBJ1-5; clone_size: .; v_call: TRBV6-5; d_call: .; cdr3_nt: TGTGCCACCCTAAGTGGAGGGTTCGATCAGCCCCAGCATTTT; cdr3_aa: CATLSGGFDQPQHF
j_call: TRBJ2-5; clone_size: .; v_call: TRBV6-5; d_call: TRBD1; cdr3_nt: TGTGCCAGCGCAGGGGGTATCCAAGAGACCCAGTACTTC; cdr3_aa: CASAGGIQETQYF
j_call: TRBJ1-5; clone_size: .; v_call: TRBV6-5; d_call: TRBD1; cdr3_nt: TGTGCCAGCAGCCCCGGACAGGGGAATCAGCCCCAGCATTTT; cdr3_aa: CASSPGQGNQPQHF
j_call: TRBJ1-1; clone_size: .; v_call: TRBV5-4; d_call: TRBD1; cdr3_nt: TGTGCCAGCAGCTTTGACAGGGGGAACACTGAAGCTTTCTTT; cdr3_aa: CASSFDRGNTEAFF
j_call: TRBJ1-5; clone_size: .; v_call: TRBV5-1; d_call: TRBD1; cdr3_nt: TGCGCCAGCAGCCCGATGACAGGGGAGGGTCCCCAGCATTTT; cdr3_aa: CASSPMTGEGPQHF
j_call: TRBJ1-4; clone_size: .; v_call: TRBV7-8; d_call: TRBD1; cdr3_nt: TGTGCCAGCAGCTTAGCTTTCGACAGGGTAACTAATGAAAAACTGTTTTTT; cdr3_aa: CASSLAFDRVTNEKLFF
j_call: TRBJ1-6; clone_size: .; v_call: TRBV3-1/TRBV3-2; d_call: .; cdr3_nt: TGTGCCAGCAGCCAAGTCCCCGCGAGCTCCTATAATTCACCCCTCCACTTT; cdr3_aa: CASSQVPASSYNSPLHF
j_call: TRBJ1-1; clone_size: .; v_call: TRBV27; d_call: .; cdr3_nt: TGTGCCACACAGGCCCCCCTAAACACTGAAGCTTTCTTT; cdr3_aa: CATQAPLNTEAFF
j_call: TRBJ1-6; clone_size: .; v_call: TRBV4-1; d_call: .; cdr3_nt: TGCGCCAGCAGCCAGGCCCGAGGACAGTCCCTCCTGTTTAATTCGCCCCTCCACTTT; cdr3_aa: CASSQARGQSLLFNSPLHF
j_call: TRBJ1-5; clone_size: .; v_call: TRBV7-2; d_call: .; cdr3_nt: TGTGCCAGCAGCTTGGGAGGGAGCTGGGGCAATCAGCCCCAGCATTTT; cdr3_aa: CASSLGGSWGNQPQHF
j_call: TRBJ2-1; clone_size: .; v_call: TRBV9; d_call: TRBD2; cdr3_nt: TGTGCCAGCAGCGTAGAGGTTGGACTAGCGGGGACCGAGGGGCAGTTCTTC; cdr3_aa: CASSVEVGLAGTEGQFF
j_call: TRBJ2-3; clone_size: .; v_call: TRBV11-3; d_call: TRBD2; cdr3_nt: TGTGCCAGCAGCCCAACTAGCGGCGGAACAGATACGCAGTATTTT; cdr3_aa: CASSPTSGGTDTQYF
j_call: TRBJ2-5; clone_size: once; v_call: TRBV5-4; d_call: .; cdr3_nt: TGTGCCAGCAGCTCCGGCGACGGCAGGGTAGAGACCCAGTACTTC; cdr3_aa: CASSSGDGRVETQYF
j_call: TRBJ1-2; clone_size: .; v_call: TRBV14; d_call: TRBD1; cdr3_nt: TGTGCCAGCAGCCACCGACAGGGGGGGGGCTACACCTTC; cdr3_aa: CASSHRQGGGYTF
j_call: TRBJ2-3; clone_size: .; v_call: TRBV24-1; d_call: .; cdr3_nt: TGTGCCACCAGTGACCCCCGGGGGTCTAGCACAGATACGCAGTATTTT; cdr3_aa: CATSDPRGSSTDTQYF
j_call: TRBJ2-4; clone_size: once; v_call: TRBV19; d_call: .; cdr3_nt: TGTGCCAGTAGCTCCAGAAACATTCAGTACTTC; cdr3_aa: CASSSRNIQYF
j_call: TRBJ1-2; clone_size: once; v_call: TRBV3-1/TRBV3-2; d_call: .; cdr3_nt: TGTGCCAGCAGCCAAGTACAGAGTAACTATGGCTACACCTTC; cdr3_aa: CASSQVQSNYGYTF
j_call: TRBJ2-5; clone_size: .; v_call: TRBV5-1; d_call: .; cdr3_nt: TGCGCCAGCACCCACTCGGGACTCCCAACTATGTACTTC; cdr3_aa: CASTHSGLPTMYF
j_call: TRBJ2-6; clone_size: .; v_call: TRBV5-6; d_call: .; cdr3_nt: TGTGCCAGCAGCTTCCGCAGGTTCTCTGGGGCCAACGTCCTGACTTTC; cdr3_aa: CASSFRRFSGANVLTF
j_call: TRBJ1-1; clone_size: .; v_call: TRBV18; d_call: TRBD1; cdr3_nt: TGTGCCAGTTTGGGACAGGGCAACACTGAAGCTTTCTTT; cdr3_aa: CASLGQGNTEAFF
j_call: TRBJ2-3; clone_size: once; v_call: TRBV2; d_call: .; cdr3_nt: TGTGCCAGTTTACTAGGTCCCAGCACAGATACGCAGTATTTT; cdr3_aa: CASLLGPSTDTQYF
j_call: TRBJ2-4; clone_size: .; v_call: TRBV19; d_call: .; cdr3_nt: TGTGCCAGTATGTCACTAGCCAAAAACATTCAGTACTTC; cdr3_aa: CASMSLAKNIQYF
j_call: TRBJ2-1; clone_size: .; v_call: TRBV12-5; d_call: .; cdr3_nt: TGTGCTAGTGGTTTGGTACAGGCGATCGATGAGCAGTTCTTC; cdr3_aa: CASGLVQAIDEQFF
j_call: TRBJ1-1; clone_size: .; v_call: TRBV5-4; d_call: TRBD1; cdr3_nt: TGTGCCAGCAGCATGGGACAGGGGAACACTGAAGCTTTCTTT; cdr3_aa: CASSMGQGNTEAFF
j_call: TRBJ1-5; clone_size: .; v_call: TRBV5-1; d_call: .; cdr3_nt: TGCGCCAGCAGCCCGACATCGCAAAATCAGCCCCAGCATTTT; cdr3_aa: CASSPTSQNQPQHF
j_call: TRBJ2-5; clone_size: .; v_call: TRBV5-1; d_call: .; cdr3_nt: TGCGCCAGCAGCGCCGGGGGTTCAGAGACCCAGTACTTC; cdr3_aa: CASSAGGSETQYF
j_call: TRBJ2-7; clone_size: .; v_call: TRBV6-5; d_call: TRBD1; cdr3_nt: TGTGCCAGCAGTCCATCCGGGACAGGACATTACGAGCAGTACTTC; cdr3_aa: CASSPSGTGHYEQYF
j_call: TRBJ1-2; clone_size: .; v_call: TRBV5-4; d_call: .; cdr3_nt: TGTGCCAGCAGCTCCGCTGGGGTGAGGGGGGGCTACACCTTC; cdr3_aa: CASSSAGVRGGYTF
j_call: TRBJ1-5; clone_size: few; v_call: TRBV10-1; d_call: TRBD1; cdr3_nt: TGCGCCAGCAGTCGGGACAGGGCATCTTGTCATAGCAATCAGCCCCAGCATTTT; cdr3_aa: CASSRDRASCHSNQPQHF
j_call: TRBJ1-2; clone_size: .; v_call: TRBV6-5; d_call: .; cdr3_nt: TGTGCCAGCAGGGATCCGGGAGACAGTGGCTACACCTTC; cdr3_aa: CASRDPGDSGYTF
j_call: TRBJ2-2; clone_size: .; v_call: TRBV5-1; d_call: .; cdr3_nt: TGCGCCAGCCGAAGGCAGGGTGGCACCGGGGAGCTGTTTTTT; cdr3_aa: CASRRQGGTGELFF
j_call: TRBJ1-1; clone_size: .; v_call: TRBV11-2; d_call: .; cdr3_nt: TGTGCCAGCAGCCCGGGGCAGGAGGGTGAAGCTTTCTTT; cdr3_aa: CASSPGQEGEAFF